The table lists the clone carrying this T cell receptor (beta chain) with a count of one. The target antigen is unknown. A much larger clone differs from this one at a single base, so this may be a read error. The data belong to a study of identical twins. V lost 5 bases, J lost 4 bases, and 11 bases lay in between. This CDR3 region has 13 residues. Study outcomes and limitations: Cross-sectional statistical analysis was relied on for the conclusions, without the same donors being followed. An excess of low generation probability was shown by twin-shared out-of-frame alpha sequences. Cord blood beta clonotypes present at high abundance carried fewer insertions; no such pattern appeared in memory repertoires. Invariant MAIT and iNKT cells are populations that could partly confound zero-insertion analyses.

TCRdb re-called the 5' RACE reads with MiXCR, one entry per CDR3 protein. Among more than 1.5 million distinct CDR3 sequences listed, around 29% were seen once. The clonotype was recovered from a newborn girl in good health. Sequencing was done on a sample of cord blood. V and J are TRBV12-3 or TRBV12-4 and TRBJ1-2, with D hard to call. CDR3 sequence: CASSPAVGYGYTF. The CDR3 region has the DNA TGTGCCAGCAGTCCTGCGGTGGGCTATGGCTACACCTTC.